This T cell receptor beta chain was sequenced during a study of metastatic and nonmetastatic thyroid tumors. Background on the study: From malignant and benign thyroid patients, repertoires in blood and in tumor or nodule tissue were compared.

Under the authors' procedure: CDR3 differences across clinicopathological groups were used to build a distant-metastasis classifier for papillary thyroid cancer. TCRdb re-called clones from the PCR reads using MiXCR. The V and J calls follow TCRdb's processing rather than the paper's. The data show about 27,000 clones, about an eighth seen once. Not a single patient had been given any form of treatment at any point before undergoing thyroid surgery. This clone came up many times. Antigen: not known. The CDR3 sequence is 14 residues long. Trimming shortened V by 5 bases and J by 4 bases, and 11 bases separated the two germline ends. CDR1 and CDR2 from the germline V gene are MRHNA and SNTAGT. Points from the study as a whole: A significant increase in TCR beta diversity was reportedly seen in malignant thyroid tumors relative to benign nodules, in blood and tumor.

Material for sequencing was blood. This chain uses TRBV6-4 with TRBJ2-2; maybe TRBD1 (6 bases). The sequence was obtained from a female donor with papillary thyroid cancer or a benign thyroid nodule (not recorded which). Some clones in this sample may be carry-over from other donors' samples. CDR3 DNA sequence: TGTGCCAGCAGTACCGAGACAGGCACCGGGGAGCTGTTTTTT. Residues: CASSTETGTGELFF.